What follows are 26 T cell receptor beta chains derived from one specimen sequenced in a study of shared clonotypes between healthy human individuals. Using immunoSEQ multiplex PCR, the repertoire was profiled, and TCRdb retains in-frame clones only, with some absent. The sample holds 1.6 million or so clones, about 98.5% seen once. Sequenced material: naive CD4+ T cells sorted from blood. The subset is: CD45RA+ positively selected. The receptors were gathered from a man aged 25-40 years in good health.

This rearrangement joins TRBV18 to TRBJ2-3; 11 bases map to TRBD2. This CDR3 has 14 amino acids. V was pared by 6 bases and J by 5 bases, with 4 bases of the junction left unmatched. Germline loops: CDR1 KGHSH, CDR2 LQKENI. The DNA of the CDR3 is TGTGCCAGCTCCGGGACTAGCGGAATAGATACGCAGTATTTT. It translates to CASSGTSGIDTQYF.

This sequence joins TRBV20-1 and TRBJ2-5, with D unclear. V lost 5 bases and J 7 bases, leaving 11 bases between the germline ends. The CDR3 spans 11 residues. The germline V gene has CDR1 DFQATT and CDR2 SNEGSKA (reference sequence). The CDR3 coding sequence is TGCAGTGCTCCCGGCCCCTCGACCCAGTACTTC. Translated, it gives CSAPGPSTQYF.

The V gene is TRBV9, the J gene TRBJ2-1, with D unresolved. Trimming pared 3 bases from V and 4 bases from J, leaving 8 bases between. The V gene's germline CDR1 is SGDLS and CDR2 YYNGEE. The CDR3 sequence is 13 residues long. CDR3: CASSGLGYNEQFF. The CDR3 coding sequence is TGTGCCAGCAGCGGACTGGGGTACAATGAGCAGTTCTTC.

The chain's CDR3 is CASSEALGFQEAFF. The CDR3 coding sequence is TGTGCCAGCAGTGAAGCGCTTGGGTTTCAGGAAGCTTTCTTT. The chain uses TRBV6-1 and TRBJ1-1; D remains ambiguous. The germline CDR1 and CDR2 sequences are MNHNS and SASEGT. This CDR3 is built from 14 residues. The germline V and J ends were trimmed by 0 bases and 8 bases, with 13 bases remaining between them.

The V call is TRBV19, the J call TRBJ2-7; D assignment may be TRBD1 or TRBD2 (6 bases each). The germline gives CDR1 LNHDA, CDR2 SQIVND (reference sequence). V gave up 9 bases and J gave up 5 bases, with 11 bases separating them. The CDR3 is made up of 11 amino acids. CDR3 region: CASRRGDEQYF. DNA of the CDR3: TGTGCCAGCCGGAGGGGGGACGAGCAGTACTTC. The variable domain in full, completed from reference TRBV19 and TRBJ2-7, reads DGGITQSPKYLFRKEGQNVTLSCEQNLNHDAMYWYRQDPGQGLRLIYYSQIVNDFQKGDIAEGYSVSREKKESFPLTVTSAQKNPTAFYLCASRRGDEQYFGPGTRLTVT.

The CDR3 region has the DNA TGTGCCAGCACCCTTCCTAACAGGGGACGAGAGACCCAGTACTTC. This sequence encodes CASTLPNRGRETQYF. The rearrangement joins TRBV7-9 to TRBJ2-5; 7 bases map to TRBD1. Germline V gene sequence: CDR1 SEHNR, CDR2 FQNEAQ (reference sequence). The CDR3 sequence is 15 residues long. V lost 7 bases to trimming and J lost 4 bases; unmatched junction nucleotides: 12.

This clone was observed a single time. The V call is TRBV14, the J call TRBJ2-3; no definite D call. Germline V lookup: CDR1 SGHDN, CDR2 FVKESK. The ends were cut back, 4 bases at V and 6 bases at J, with 11 bases in the middle. The CDR3 spans 13 residues. This CDR3 is CASSPWASDTQYF. CDR3 nucleotides: TGTGCCAGCAGCCCCTGGGCAAGCGATACGCAGTATTTT.

The V and J genes are TRBV11-2 and TRBJ2-7; TRBD2 might be the D (5 bases). CDR1 is SGHAT and CDR2 is FQNNGV in the germline V gene. This CDR3 is built from 13 residues. Trimming took 4 bases from V and 3 from J, leaving 10 bases between them. The CDR3 DNA sequence: TGTGCCAGCAGCTATACTAGGGACTACGAGCAGTACTTC. Translated: CASSYTRDYEQYF.

This clone showed up just once. The J gene is TRBJ2-5, the V gene TRBV5-5; 9 bases align to TRBD1. The ends lost 1 base at V and 4 bases at J; junction bases unmatched: 8. The CDR3 is 16 residues long. From germline, CDR1 is SGHKS and CDR2 YYEKEE (reference sequence). The CDR3 DNA is TGTGCCAGCAGCTTGCTTACAGGGGGCACGGCAGAGACCCAGTACTTC. It codes for CASSLLTGGTAETQYF.

The CDR3 region is CASTSTGSKNIQYF. The CDR3 DNA follows: TGTGCCAGCACTTCGACAGGATCCAAAAACATTCAGTACTTC. The chain has TRBV25-1 and TRBJ2-4, with D perhaps matching TRBD1 (6 bases). Per the germline V gene, CDR1 is MGHDK and CDR2 is SYGVNS. The V and J ends lost 7 bases and 2 bases respectively, with 12 bases between them. CDR3 size: 14 residues.

The rearrangement joins TRBV6-1 to TRBJ1-1, with D unresolved. V lost 4 bases to trimming and J lost 1 base, with 19 bases between them. CDR3 length: 17 residues. Germline V gene sequence: CDR1 MNHNS, CDR2 SASEGT. CDR3 loop: CASSAWGEARSNTEAFF. In DNA form, the CDR3 reads TGTGCCAGCAGTGCATGGGGTGAGGCACGGTCGAACACTGAAGCTTTCTTT.

The chain recombines TRBV9 with TRBJ2-1, with 7 bases that match TRBD2. The CDR3 runs 16 residues. Germline V CDR1 and CDR2: SGDLS, YYNGEE. Trimming cost V 4 bases and J 6 bases; bases outside gene matches: 13. Here the CDR3 reads CASSTSSGTSGNEQFF. The CDR3 DNA reads TGTGCCAGCAGCACCTCTAGCGGTACCTCGGGCAATGAGCAGTTCTTC.

This chain uses TRBV2 with TRBJ1-5; the D gene is possibly TRBD1 (6 bases). The CDR3 length is 15 residues. V lost 0 bases and J lost 7, with 13 bases in between. Germline CDR1 and CDR2: SNHLY and FYNNEI. CDR3 nucleotide sequence: TGTGCCAGCAGTGAAGCGCGCGGGGACATACAGCCCCAGCATTTT. It is translated as CASSEARGDIQPQHF.

The gene calls are TRBV6-6 and TRBJ1-3; D is undetermined. V was pared by 6 bases and J by 0 bases, with 9 bases between. Germline CDR1 reads MNHNY; CDR2 reads SVGAGI (reference sequence). This CDR3 is built from 14 residues. The CDR3 nucleotides read TGTGCCAGCAGCCAGTTGGACTCTGGAAACACCATATATTTT. This gives the protein CASSQLDSGNTIYF.

In the case of this clone: The junction and the germline gene differ at one end; a read error may be behind it. The rearrangement links TRBV9 to TRBJ1-2; 10 bases agree with TRBD1. The length of the CDR3 is 12 residues. Germline CDR1 and CDR2: SGDLS and YYNGEE. CDR3 nucleotides: TGTGCCAGCAGCGCGGCAGGGACAGGGGCAAAGTTC. Translation: CASSAAGTGAKF.

This rearrangement joins TRBV5-1 to TRBJ2-1; maybe TRBD2 (6 bases). V dropped 0 bases and J dropped 7 bases, with 17 bases sitting between them. CDR1 is SGHRS, CDR2 YFSETQ, per germline. This CDR3 comprises 16 residues. The CDR3 DNA reads TGCGCCAGCAGCTTGGCCTCAGCGGGCGGTTTAAATGAGCAGTTCTTC. Its protein product is CASSLASAGGLNEQFF.

The chain joins TRBV29-1 to TRBJ2-1, with TRBD1 matching 8 bases. The junction had 7 bases not matched to a gene; V was cut back by 2 bases and J by 4 bases. The CDR3 is made up of 15 amino acids. Looked up from germline, CDR1 is SQVTM and CDR2 is ANQGSEA. This CDR3 reads CSVERQGAMYNEQFF. In DNA, the CDR3 is TGCAGCGTTGAACGGCAGGGGGCGATGTACAATGAGCAGTTCTTC.

J is TRBJ2-1 and V is TRBV27, with a possible D match to TRBD2 (5 bases). The ends were cut back, 0 bases at V and 0 bases at J, with 6 bases in the middle. This CDR3 is built from 15 residues. Germline CDR1 MNHEY, CDR2 SMNVEV (reference sequence). CDR3 protein: CASSLSDFSYNEQFF. The CDR3 nucleotides are TGTGCCAGCAGTTTATCGGACTTCTCCTACAATGAGCAGTTCTTC.

As DNA, the CDR3 is TGTGCCAGCAGTACTAGCGCGGGATGGGGACAGTACAATGAGCAGTTCTTC. Amino acids: CASSTSAGWGQYNEQFF. V is TRBV2 and J is TRBJ2-1; D tentatively reads TRBD1 or TRBD2 (7 bases each). The length of the CDR3 is 17 residues. Trimming shortened V by 5 bases and J by 4 bases, and 21 bases separated the two germline ends. The germline CDR1 and CDR2 sequences are SNHLY and FYNNEI.

In its sample, this clone was seen once. J is TRBJ2-1 and V is TRBV5-6; TRBD2 might be the D (5 bases). V was shortened by 6 bases and J by 5 bases, with 18 bases between the two germline ends. This CDR3 comprises 15 residues. Germline V gene data show CDR1 as SGHDT and CDR2 as YYEEEE. The CDR3 DNA follows: TGTGCCAGCACCCAACTGACTAACCCCAACAATGAGCAGTTCTTC. Encoded protein: CASTQLTNPNNEQFF. Full variable domain (rest looked up from reference TRBV5-6 and TRBJ2-1): DAGVTQSPTHLIKTRGQQVTLRCSPKSGHDTVSWYQQALGQGPQFIFQYYEEEERQRGNFPDRFSGHQFPNYSSELNVNALLLGDSALYLCASTQLTNPNNEQFFGPGTRLTVL.

The chain employs TRBV28 and TRBJ1-2, with TRBD1 as a possible D gene (5 bases). Deletions cut 5 bases from V and 11 bases from J, with 15 bases between. The V gene's germline CDR1 is MDHEN and CDR2 SYDVKM. The CDR3 sequence is 12 residues long. CDR3 in DNA: TGTGCCAGCAGTCCGACGGACATCGGTTACACCTTC. This sequence encodes CASSPTDIGYTF.

The chain combines TRBV14 with TRBJ2-5, with TRBD1 matching over 9 bases. CDR3 length equals 14 residues. V lost 3 bases to trimming and J lost 5 bases; unmatched junction nucleotides: 4. Germline V gene lookup returns CDR1 SGHDN and CDR2 FVKESK. The CDR3 DNA reads as TGTGCCAGCAGCCATGGACAGGGGTGGGAGACCCAGTACTTC. As protein: CASSHGQGWETQYF.

The V call is TRBV5-5, the J call TRBJ1-1; D not certain. CDR1 and CDR2 (germline): SGHKS, YYEKEE (reference sequence). The CDR3 contains 14 residues. Trimming took off 2 bases at V and 0 bases at J, with 8 bases between the two ends. CDR3 protein: CASSFLTLNTEAFF. CDR3 DNA sequence: TGTGCCAGCAGCTTCTTAACATTGAACACTGAAGCTTTCTTT.

J is TRBJ2-3 and V is TRBV7-2, with D perhaps matching TRBD2 (6 bases). Germline V gives CDR1 SGHTA, CDR2 FQGNSA. This CDR3 has 14 amino acids. The ends were cut back, 6 bases at V and 5 bases at J, with 15 bases in the middle. The CDR3 loop reads CASRMGGVEDTQYF. The CDR3 nucleotides are TGTGCCAGCAGGATGGGGGGAGTGGAAGATACGCAGTATTTT.

This clone was recorded once. V gene TRBV12-1 combines with J gene TRBJ2-1; the table's D gene call, TRBD1, was not cross checked with the DNA. TRBV12-1 is assigned pseudogene status. This CDR3 has 13 residues. This CDR3 is CASEGGPYNEQFF. The DNA for the CDR3 is TGTGCCAGTGAAGGGGGCCCCTACAATGAGCAGTTCTTC.

The chain links TRBV4-2 to TRBJ2-5; D call uncertain. The germline gives CDR1 LGHNA, CDR2 YNFKEQ. Trimming shortened V by 5 bases and J by 5 bases, and 6 bases separated the two germline ends. CDR3 length: 11 residues. The CDR3, as DNA: TGTGCCAGCAGCTCGCAGGAGACCCAGTACTTC. Protein sequence: CASSSQETQYF.